Shown below are 15 T cell receptor beta chains from a single sample sequenced in a study of beta chain features in type 1 diabetes. General study results and limits: Moderate but significant shortening of TCRB CDR3s was recorded in all four CD4+ subsets from Type 1 diabetes patients.

These receptors' antigens are unknown. The entirety of the isolated RNA underwent reverse transcription, so expressed TCRB transcripts were sequenced. Measured with immunoSEQ multiplex PCR; TCRdb has only the in-frame clones, and not every one. The sample lists around 97,000 clones, approximately 30% occurring once. The material sequenced was central memory CD4+ T cells from blood. All receptors come from a woman aged 18-35 years with type 1 diabetes.

The chain uses TRBV28 and TRBJ1-5; D is perhaps TRBD1 (5 bases). Trimming removed 3 bases from V and 8 bases from J, with 14 bases in between. CDR1 and CDR2 (germline): MDHEN, SYDVKM. The CDR3 loop spans 14 amino acids. CDR3 amino acids: CASSLGRGGEPQHF. The CDR3 nucleotides are TGTGCCAGCAGTTTGGGGAGGGGTGGGGAGCCCCAGCATTTT.

The chain employs TRBV7-3 and TRBJ2-1, with TRBD2 matching over 8 bases. The CDR3 has 18 amino acids. The trim removed 6 bases at V and 1 base at J, leaving 14 bases unmatched. Germline lookup yields CDR1 SGHTA and CDR2 FQGTGA. CDR3 in amino acids: CASSSKGDAGGSYNEQFF. In DNA form, the CDR3 reads TGTGCCAGCAGTTCAAAAGGGGACGCGGGAGGTTCCTACAATGAGCAGTTCTTC.

The CDR3 DNA follows: TGCGCCAGCAGCGGCGGACTAGCGGGCGGACCCAAGACCTACAATGAGCAGTTCTTC. Amino acids: CASSGGLAGGPKTYNEQFF. The chain employs TRBV5-1 and TRBJ2-1; 11 positions match TRBD2. The germline gives CDR1 SGHRS, CDR2 YFSETQ. This CDR3 region has 19 residues. The trim removed 4 bases at V and 2 bases at J, leaving 14 bases unmatched.

This clone was detected ten times or more. For the CDR3, the DNA is TGTGCCAGCTCACCAAGACAGACGAACACTGAAGCTTTCTTT. Translation: CASSPRQTNTEAFF. The chain has TRBV18 and TRBJ1-1, with a tentative D call TRBD1 (5 bases). V was shortened by 2 bases and J by 1 base, with 8 bases between the two germline ends. The CDR3 totals 14 residues. CDR1 and CDR2 (germline): KGHSH, LQKENI.

This sequence joins TRBV2 and TRBJ2-1, with TRBD2 identical over 7 bases. The CDR3 spans 18 residues. Germline CDR1 is SNHLY and CDR2 is FYNNEI. The V segment lost 4 bases and the J segment 7 bases; nucleotides outside the gene matches: 19. In DNA, the CDR3 is TGTGCCAGCAGTGGTAAAAAAGGAGGCGGGAGCGTTGTGAATGAGCAGTTCTTC. Its translation: CASSGKKGGGSVVNEQFF.

The chain uses TRBV6-5 and TRBJ2-3, with 11 bases identical to TRBD2. The CDR3 is made up of 14 amino acids. V lost 9 bases and J lost 2; bases outside the gene matches: 4. Germline-derived CDR1 and CDR2 are MNHEY and SVGAGI. The CDR3 sequence is CASTSGSFTDTQYF. The CDR3 DNA is TGTGCCAGTACTAGCGGGAGTTTCACAGATACGCAGTATTTT.

This clone was observed many times. This chain connects TRBV2 to TRBJ2-1, with D tentatively TRBD1 (6 bases). Germline V CDR1 and CDR2: SNHLY, FYNNEI. V lost 2 bases to trimming and J lost 1 base, with 9 bases between them. The CDR3 is 15 residues long. CDR3 amino acids: CASSESGESYNEQFF. CDR3 bases: TGTGCCAGCAGTGAATCAGGGGAGTCCTACAATGAGCAGTTCTTC.

J is TRBJ2-1 and V is TRBV9; 10 bases agree with TRBD1. CDR3 size: 16 residues. CDR1 is SGDLS, CDR2 YYNGEE, per germline. V gave up 4 bases and J gave up 2 bases; unmatched junction bases: 6. CDR3 DNA sequence: TGTGCCAGCAGCCCCCGGACAGGGGGAACCTACAATGAGCAGTTCTTC. It is translated as CASSPRTGGTYNEQFF. Together with reference TRBV9 and TRBJ2-1, the CDR3 gives the full variable domain: DSGVTQTPKHLITATGQRVTLRCSPRSGDLSVYWYQQSLDQGLQFLIQYYNGEERAKGNILERFSAQQFPDLHSELNLSSLELGDSALYFCASSPRTGGTYNEQFFGPGTRLTVL.

The gene calls are TRBV27 and TRBJ2-1; 8 positions match TRBD2. The germline gives CDR1 MNHEY, CDR2 SMNVEV (reference sequence). The trim removed 5 bases at V and 4 bases at J, leaving 13 bases unmatched. CDR3 size: 17 residues. The CDR3 protein is CASSTRAGREHYNEQFF. The CDR3 nucleotides are TGTGCCAGCAGTACCCGGGCCGGGAGGGAGCATTACAATGAGCAGTTCTTC.

The chain uses TRBV18 and TRBJ2-7, with 11 bases identical to TRBD1. Germline CDR1 reads KGHSH; CDR2 reads LQKENI. Losses at the gene ends were 4 bases for V and 5 bases for J; bases not matched to a gene: 10. This CDR3 has 16 residues. In DNA, the CDR3 is TGTGCCAGCTCACGACAATGGACAGGGGGCACGAACGAGCAGTACTTC. Its protein is CASSRQWTGGTNEQYF. The variable domain in full, completed from reference TRBV18 and TRBJ2-7, reads NAGVMQNPRHLVRRRGQEARLRCSPMKGHSHVYWYRQLPEEGLKFMVYLQKENIIDESGMPKERFSAEFPKEGPSILRIQQVVRGDSAAYFCASSRQWTGGTNEQYFGPGTRLTVT.

Only one count was recorded for this clone. This chain joins TRBV6-5 and TRBJ1-1; 9 nucleotides line up with TRBD1. The CDR3 is made up of 13 amino acids. CDR1 and CDR2 from the germline V gene are MNHEY and SVGAGI. V lost 7 bases, J lost 1 base, and 1 base stayed unmatched. CDR3 bases: TGTGCCAGCAAGGACAGGGGGAACACTGAAGCTTTCTTT. The encoded protein is CASKDRGNTEAFF.

There are a few counts of this clone. This chain links TRBV9 with TRBJ2-7; a possible D gene is TRBD2 (6 bases). The CDR3 spans 15 residues. Germline lookup yields CDR1 SGDLS and CDR2 YYNGEE. V was trimmed by 0 bases and J by 2 bases, leaving 12 bases between them. CDR3 sequence (DNA): TGTGCCAGCAGCGTAGCAGGGACGGGGGCCTACGAGCAGTACTTC. Translating it yields CASSVAGTGAYEQYF.

This clone was detected only a few times. The CDR3: CASSGGAIDNQPQHF. The CDR3 DNA is TGTGCCAGCTCAGGAGGGGCGATTGACAATCAGCCCCAGCATTTT. This rearrangement joins TRBV18 to TRBJ1-5; D may be TRBD1 (5 bases). The CDR3 is 15 amino acids. Trimming removed 5 bases from V and 3 bases from J, with 14 bases in between. Per the germline V gene, CDR1 is KGHSH and CDR2 is LQKENI.

J is TRBJ2-7 and V is TRBV30; 9 bases map to TRBD1. CDR1 and CDR2 (germline): GTSNPN, SVGIG (reference sequence). CDR3 length: 15 amino acids. V dropped 3 bases and J dropped 4; count of bases not matched to a gene: 10. This chain's CDR3 is CAWSRGSGTGYEQYV. In nucleotides, the CDR3 is TGTGCCTGGAGCCGTGGATCCGGGACAGGGTACGAGCAGTACGTC.

This sequence joins TRBV28 and TRBJ1-4; 9 bases are a match to TRBD1. The J segment lost 8 bases and the V segment lost 3 bases, leaving 4 bases of the junction unmatched. Per the germline V gene, CDR1 is MDHEN and CDR2 is SYDVKM. There are 14 residues in the CDR3. Here the CDR3 reads CASSFPGTGEKLFF. The CDR3 DNA sequence: TGTGCCAGCAGTTTCCCCGGGACAGGGGAAAAACTGTTTTTT.